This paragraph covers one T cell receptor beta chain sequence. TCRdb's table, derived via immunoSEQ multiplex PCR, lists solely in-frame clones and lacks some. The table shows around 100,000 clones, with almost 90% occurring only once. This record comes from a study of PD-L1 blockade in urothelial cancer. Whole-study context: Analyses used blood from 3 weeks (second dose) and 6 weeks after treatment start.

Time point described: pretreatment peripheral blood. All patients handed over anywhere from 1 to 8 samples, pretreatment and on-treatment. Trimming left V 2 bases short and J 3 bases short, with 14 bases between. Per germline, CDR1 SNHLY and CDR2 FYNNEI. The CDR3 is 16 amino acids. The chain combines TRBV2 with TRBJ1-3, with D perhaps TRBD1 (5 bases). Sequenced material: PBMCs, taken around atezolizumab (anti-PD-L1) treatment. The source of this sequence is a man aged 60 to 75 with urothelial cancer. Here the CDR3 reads CASSERGRESGNTIYF. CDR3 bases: TGTGCCAGCAGTGAAAGGGGCAGGGAAAGTGGAAACACCATATATTTT. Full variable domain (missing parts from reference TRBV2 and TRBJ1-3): EPEVTQTPSHQVTQMGQEVILRCVPISNHLYFYWYRQILGQKVEFLVSFYNNEISEKSEIFDDQFSVERPDGSNFTLKIRSTKLEDSAMYFCASSERGRESGNTIYFGEGSWLTVV.